These 2 T cell receptor beta chains share one sample of origin, sequenced in a study of CD8+CD57+ T cells in acquired aplastic anemia (dated by TCRdb to 2017 to 2018). Expansion of CD8+CD57+ cells had been shown by flow cytometry in the patients chosen for sequencing. Sequencing took place on an Illumina HiSeq 2000. TCR beta VDJ combination and CDR3 sequence profiling used genomic DNA as the template. TCRdb cleaned the public reads at Q25 with fastp, built clones with MiXCR and kept in-frame beta chains. Rows with a matching CDR3 protein are joined into one entry that keeps the most common DNA and genes. The sample data list roughly 220,000 distinct CDR3 sequences, and 55% to 65% of these were observed just once. Of the sample, around 50% is held by the ten largest clones. Input material: sorted CD4+, CD8+, or CD8+CD57+ T cells (not recorded which) from PBMCs. The receptors shown here come from a human donor with aplastic anemia.

A few counts support this clonotype. The J gene is TRBJ1-4, the V gene TRBV12-3 or TRBV12-4, with D tentatively TRBD1 (6 bases). The CDR3 extends over 13 amino acids. V lost 4 bases to trimming and J lost 7 bases, with 10 bases between them. The CDR3 is CASSWKTGEKLFF. In DNA, the CDR3 is TGTGCCAGCAGTTGGAAGACAGGTGAAAAACTGTTTTTT.

A remark on this clonotype: A junction boundary mismatches the germline segment, possibly from a read error. The V call is TRBV10-3, the J call TRBJ1-2; D is possibly TRBD1 (5 bases). CDR3 length: 14 amino acids. Germline V gene lookup returns CDR1 ENHRY and CDR2 SYGVKD. Here the CDR3 reads CASSRTGVDYGYTF. In nucleotides, the CDR3 is TGTGCCAGCAGTAGAACGGGGGTCGACTATGGCTACACCTTC.